Below, one T cell receptor (beta chain) is given with its context. Its antigen is still unknown. Base-call qualities are not available, and no considerably larger clone is one nucleotide away. The data were taken from a study of CD8+ T cells in alopecia areata (dated by TCRdb to the late 2010s). Describing the broader study: Treated patients were enrolled in an open-label pilot trial of oral tofacitinib at 5 to 10 mg twice daily for moderate-to-severe alopecia areata. Patients stayed on tofacitinib for 6 to 18 months and then had 6 months of follow-up off drug so that delayed response and recurrence could be assessed. High-throughput TCRbeta sequencing was used to examine T cell clonal expansion in alopecia areata in both the C3H/HeJ mouse model and human patients. On the human side, TCRbeta sequencing was run on scalp tissue and on sorted CD4+ and CD8+ peripheral blood T cells from healthy controls and from alopecia areata patients with either patchy or totalis/universalis disease. Patients on tofacitinib were biopsied at baseline and after 4 and 24 weeks of treatment, and several of the patients also had a later scalp biopsy. Scalp clonality was compared across normal scalp (n=4), patchy alopecia areata scalp (n=8), and alopecia totalis/universalis scalp (n=8). RNA was obtained with the PAXgene miRNA kit for fixed scalp, the miRNeasy kit for PBMCs, and the RNeasy kit for mouse skin. immunoSEQ multiplex PCR using 35 Vbeta forward primers and 13 Jbeta reverse primers was used to amplify TCRbeta CDR3 regions. Overall results and qualifications from the work: Higher clonality and more expanded CD8+ clones were observed in lesional scalp than in normal scalp, particularly in alopecia totalis/universalis, a finding suggestive of antigenic drive. Unlike mouse skin, which is dominated by gammadelta T cells, normal human skin has resident alphabeta T cells that are also sequenced, and this complicates analysis of the scalp TCR repertoire. Shared TCR sequences between patients were less evident than in mice, which may be partly attributable to HLA diversity in the patient population.

Libraries were prepared through the immunoSEQ multiplex PCR assay. For TCR sequencing, RNA was extracted from every sample and reverse transcribed into cDNA to serve as template. First-strand cDNA was synthesized using SuperScript III with a 2:1 mix of oligo-dT and random hexamers. Amplification bias was assessed with a synthetic immune receptor repertoire, and residual bias was removed computationally. In the source study's methods: After raw reads were preprocessed to remove errors, the CDR3 was defined following IMGT conventions as running from the conserved cysteine to phenylalanine. Clonality was computed by normalizing Shannon entropy by log2 of the number of productive unique TCRs and subtracting the result from 1. Scalp TCRbeta sequences were cross-referenced with sorted blood CD4 and CD8 repertoires so that the CD4 or CD8 identity of scalp clones could be inferred. TCRdb took this table from immuneACCESS and kept in-frame rearrangements with V and J called. Such tables lack part of the clones; where checked against another copy, unresolved V genes explain under half of the gap, and the rest is unexplained. Clone size and the V and J calls come from that table; the DNA yielded D and trimming. Across this sample there are 200,000 to 250,000 clones, with 57% seen only once. The top ten constitute less than 0.6% of the sample.

Read against the paper, the sample's time point label means: baseline before oral tofacitinib. Lesional scalp punch biopsies and peripheral blood were obtained from alopecia areata patients. PBMCs were separated by density centrifugation and stained for CD3, CD4 and CD8, after which CD4+ and CD8+ T cells were sorted on a FACSAria. Unmatched junction bases come to 8, with V trimmed by 7 bases and J by 2 bases. Including the terminal cysteine and phenylalanine, the CDR3 comprises 14 residues. The only DNA kept is the CDR3, 42 bases in frame from the first base. Via the germline V gene, CDR1 is SQVTM and CDR2 ANQGSEA.

The sequenced sample was CD4+ T cells sorted from blood, obtained at week 0. This receptor was obtained from a human donor with alopecia areata. The rearrangement joined TRBV29-1 to TRBJ2-1, with 7 bases in between that match TRBD2. CDR3 sequence: CSGRSAGAYNEQFF. The DNA sequence is given as TGCAGCGGCAGATCGGCGGGAGCCTACAATGAGCAGTTCTTC.